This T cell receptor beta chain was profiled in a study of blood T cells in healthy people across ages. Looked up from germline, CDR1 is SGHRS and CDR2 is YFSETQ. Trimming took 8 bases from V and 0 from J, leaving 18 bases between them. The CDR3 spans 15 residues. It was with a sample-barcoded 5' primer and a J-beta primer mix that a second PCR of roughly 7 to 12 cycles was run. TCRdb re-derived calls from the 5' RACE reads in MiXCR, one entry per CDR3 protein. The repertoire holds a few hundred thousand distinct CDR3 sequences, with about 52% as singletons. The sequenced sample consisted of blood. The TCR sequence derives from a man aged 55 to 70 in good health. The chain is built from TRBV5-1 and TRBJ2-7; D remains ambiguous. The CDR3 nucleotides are TGCGCCAGTAACTCAGCCCCACAGTTCTCCTACGAGCAGTACTTC. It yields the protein CASNSAPQFSYEQYF.